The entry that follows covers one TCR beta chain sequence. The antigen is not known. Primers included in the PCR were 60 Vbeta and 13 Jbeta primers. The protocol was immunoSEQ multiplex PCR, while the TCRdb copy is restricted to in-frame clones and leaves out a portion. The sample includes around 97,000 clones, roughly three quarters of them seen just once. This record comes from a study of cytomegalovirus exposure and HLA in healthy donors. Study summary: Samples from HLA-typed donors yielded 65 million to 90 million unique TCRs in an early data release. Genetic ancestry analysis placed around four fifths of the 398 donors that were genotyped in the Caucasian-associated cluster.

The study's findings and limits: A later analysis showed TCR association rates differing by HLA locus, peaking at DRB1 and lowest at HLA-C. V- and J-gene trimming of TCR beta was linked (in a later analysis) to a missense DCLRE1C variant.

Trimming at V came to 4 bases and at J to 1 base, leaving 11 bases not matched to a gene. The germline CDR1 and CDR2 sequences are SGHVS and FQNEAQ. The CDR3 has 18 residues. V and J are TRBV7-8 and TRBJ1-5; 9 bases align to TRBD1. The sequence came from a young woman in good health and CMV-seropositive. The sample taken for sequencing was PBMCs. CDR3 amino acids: CASSSLPGQGVSNQPQHF. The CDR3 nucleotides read TGTGCCAGCAGCTCGCTTCCGGGACAGGGAGTCAGCAATCAGCCCCAGCATTTT. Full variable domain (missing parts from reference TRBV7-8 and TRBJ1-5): GAGVSQSPRYKVAKRGQDVALRCDPISGHVSLFWYQQALGQGPEFLTYFQNEAQLDKSGLPSDRFFAERPEGSVSTLKIQRTQQEDSAVYLCASSSLPGQGVSNQPQHFGDGTRLSIL.